The 32 T cell receptor beta chains in this list originate from one sample, sequenced in a study of human T cells and chemical hapten exposure. From the RACE reads, TCRdb called clonotypes with MiXCR, one entry per CDR3 protein. The profile covers 180,000 or so distinct CDR3 sequences, with around 13% appearing a single time and 1.5% to 2% taken by the ten largest. Time point described: patch test 1, 2 weeks after DPC sensitization. As for treatment: therapeutic diphenylcyclopropenone sensitization with weekly scalp DPC. This specimen was whole blood, taken in connection with sensitization to the hapten diphenylcyclopropenone (DPC). Receptors originate from a woman younger than 45 with alopecia areata. Some clones in this sample may be carry-over from other donors' samples.

This clonotype came up many times. The chain joins TRBV7-8 to TRBJ1-6; TRBD1 might be the D (6 bases). V gave up 1 base and J gave up 5 bases, with 12 bases separating them. Germline V gene lookup returns CDR1 SGHVS and CDR2 FQNEAQ. The CDR3 is 16 residues long. In nucleotides, the CDR3 is TGTGCCAGCAGCTTAGAGAGGGGGAGAAATAATTCACCCCTCCACTTT. Translation: CASSLERGRNNSPLHF.

CDR3 loop: CASSPRQDYGYTF. The CDR3 DNA follows: TGTGCCAGCTCACCACGCCAGGACTATGGCTACACCTTC. The chain has TRBV18 and TRBJ1-2; D is uncertain. CDR3 size: 13 residues. The germline V and J ends were trimmed by 1 base and 3 bases, with 6 bases remaining between them. The germline gives CDR1 KGHSH, CDR2 LQKENI. The whole variable domain, filled in from reference TRBV18 and TRBJ1-2, reads NAGVMQNPRHLVRRRGQEARLRCSPMKGHSHVYWYRQLPEEGLKFMVYLQKENIIDESGMPKERFSAEFPKEGPSILRIQQVVRGDSAAYFCASSPRQDYGYTFGSGTRLTVV.

There are a few counts of this clonotype. The chain combines TRBV12-3 or TRBV12-4 with TRBJ2-2; TRBD2 agrees at 7 bases. The CDR3 spans 14 residues. The trim removed 3 bases at V and 5 bases at J, leaving 3 bases unmatched. Here the CDR3 reads CASSFLAATGELFF. DNA for the CDR3: TGTGCCAGCAGTTTTCTAGCGGCTACCGGGGAGCTGTTTTTT.

The gene calls are TRBV6-7 and TRBJ2-2; 9 bases map to TRBD1. TRBV6-7 carries the ORF label, with uncertain function. V shed 2 bases, J shed 5 bases, and the junction held 3 bases outside the gene matches. CDR3 length: 15 amino acids. CDR3 coding DNA: TGTGCCAGCAGTTACCATGGACAGGGGACCGGGGAGCTGTTTTTT. Translation gives CASSYHGQGTGELFF.

This clonotype was found a few times. The chain employs TRBV21-1 and TRBJ2-2; the table's D call TRBD2 went unverified against the DNA. TRBV21-1 is a pseudogene segment. CDR3 length: 22 residues. The CDR3 DNA follows: TGTGCCAGCAGCAAAGAGACCGTGGGACTAGCGGGAGGAAAAGGAAATACCGGGGAGCTGTTTTTT. Amino acids: CASSKETVGLAGGKGNTGELFF.

The sample holds a few counts of this clonotype. The chain joins TRBV12-3 or TRBV12-4 to TRBJ2-5; possible D gene TRBD1, 6 bases. CDR3 size: 14 residues. The V end was cut by 5 bases, the J end by 0 bases, with 10 bases between. CDR3 coding DNA: TGTGCCAGCAGTCTGAGGGACAACCAAGAGACCCAGTACTTC. Its protein is CASSLRDNQETQYF.

This clonotype occurred a few times. The chain combines TRBV19 with TRBJ1-5; 7 bases are a match to TRBD1. Per the germline V gene, CDR1 is LNHDA and CDR2 is SQIVND (reference sequence). J was trimmed by 3 bases and V by 2 bases; bases with no gene match: 7. The CDR3 sequence is 16 residues long. The CDR3 sequence is CASSILFQGVNQPQHF. In DNA, the CDR3 is TGTGCCAGTAGTATATTATTCCAGGGGGTCAATCAGCCCCAGCATTTT. Complete variable domain (other parts from reference TRBV19 and TRBJ1-5): DGGITQSPKYLFRKEGQNVTLSCEQNLNHDAMYWYRQDPGQGLRLIYYSQIVNDFQKGDIAEGYSVSREKKESFPLTVTSAQKNPTAFYLCASSILFQGVNQPQHFGDGTRLSIL.

This clonotype turned up a few times. V and J are TRBV6-1 and TRBJ2-3; 7 bases match TRBD1. From germline, CDR1 is MNHNS and CDR2 SASEGT. The J segment lost 3 bases and the V segment lost 10 bases, leaving 10 bases of the junction unmatched. The CDR3 is 14 residues long. CDR3 protein: CATRQGLRTDTQYF. In DNA, the CDR3 is TGTGCCACTCGACAGGGATTGAGGACAGATACGCAGTATTTT.

The chain has TRBV7-2 and TRBJ2-1, with 10 bases matching TRBD2. Germline-derived CDR1 and CDR2 are SGHTA and FQGNSA. This CDR3 is built from 15 residues. Trimming took 5 bases from V and 9 from J; bases not matched to a gene: 10. The CDR3 reads CASSPRSGRTLEQFF. CDR3 coding DNA: TGTGCCAGCAGCCCGCGTAGCGGGAGGACTCTTGAGCAGTTCTTC.

This clonotype was counted only a few times. The gene calls are TRBV12-3 or TRBV12-4 and TRBJ1-2; D unresolved. The V gene lost 6 bases and the J gene lost 8 bases, with 13 bases spanning the gap. The CDR3 loop spans 12 amino acids. The CDR3 region is CASSHRGEGYTF. CDR3 DNA: TGTGCCAGCAGCCACCGGGGAGAAGGCTACACCTTC.

In this sample, this clonotype turned up a few times. The J gene is TRBJ2-3, the V gene TRBV30, with 7 bases lining up with TRBD1. The CDR3 loop spans 14 amino acids. In germline, CDR1 is GTSNPN, CDR2 SVGIG (reference sequence). V trimming: 1 base; J trimming: 3 bases; junction bases outside the gene matches: 4. CDR3 nucleotide sequence: TGTGCCTGGAGTGACCTGACAGGGACAGATACGCAGTATTTT. It translates to CAWSDLTGTDTQYF.

In this sample, this clonotype turned up many times. This chain connects TRBV18 to TRBJ1-2, with D uncertain. Germline loops: CDR1 KGHSH, CDR2 LQKENI. This CDR3 comprises 13 residues. V was cut by 0 bases and J by 1 base, with 3 bases left in between. CDR3 sequence reads: CASSPPNNYGYTF. In DNA form, the CDR3 reads TGTGCCAGCTCACCACCGAATAACTATGGCTACACCTTC.

This clonotype appeared a few times. This CDR3 is CASSAGFSTDTQYF. CDR3 coding DNA: TGTGCCAGCAGCGCAGGATTTAGCACAGATACGCAGTATTTT. The chain couples TRBV7-2 to TRBJ2-3; D unclear. Germline lookup yields CDR1 SGHTA and CDR2 FQGNSA. Deletions cut 5 bases from V and 0 bases from J, with 9 bases between. The CDR3 runs to 14 residues. Full variable domain (outside the CDR3, taken from reference TRBV7-2 and TRBJ2-3): GAGVSQSPSNKVTEKGKDVELRCDPISGHTALYWYRQSLGQGLEFLIYFQGNSAPDKSGLPSDRFSAERTGGSVSTLTIQRTQQEDSAVYLCASSAGFSTDTQYFGPGTRLTVL.

This clonotype was counted a few times. CDR3 protein: CASSLAEVRGTGANVLTF. For the CDR3, the DNA is TGCGCCAGCAGCTTGGCCGAAGTTAGGGGGACTGGGGCCAACGTCCTGACTTTC. The rearrangement uses TRBV5-1 and TRBJ2-6, with D tentatively TRBD1 (6 bases). Germline CDR1 and CDR2: SGHRS and YFSETQ. With 0 bases removed from V and 2 bases from J, the gap between germline ends came to 15 bases. The CDR3 loop spans 18 amino acids.

The V gene is TRBV3-1, the J gene TRBJ1-5; the match to TRBD1 covers 7 bases. Trimming cost V 0 bases and J 0 bases; bases outside gene matches: 5. This CDR3 has 17 residues. CDR1 is LGHDT and CDR2 is YNNKEL in the germline V gene (reference sequence). The CDR3 DNA reads as TGTGCCAGCAGCCAAGATTACGGGACAGATAGCAATCAGCCCCAGCATTTT. Encoded protein: CASSQDYGTDSNQPQHF.

The genes are TRBV27 and TRBJ1-5; D is ambiguous. Trimming took 5 bases from V and 6 from J, leaving 11 bases between them. CDR1 and CDR2 from the germline V gene are MNHEY and SMNVEV (reference sequence). This CDR3 region has 13 residues. CDR3 in DNA: TGTGCCAGCAGTCCCTGGGGAGGTCAGCCCCAGCATTTT. This gives the protein CASSPWGGQPQHF.

The CDR3 DNA is TGTGCCAGCAGTTACTCTCCGGGCACCCTCCACTTT. Translation gives CASSYSPGTLHF. The chain combines TRBV6-2 or TRBV6-3 with TRBJ1-6; D remains unclear. The CDR3 totals 12 residues. V lost 0 bases to trimming and J lost 14 bases, with 8 bases between them. Germline V CDR1 and CDR2: MNHEY, SVGEGT.

This clonotype appeared many times. The chain uses TRBV20-1 and TRBJ1-5; D is unclear. The CDR3 runs 13 residues. Germline V lookup: CDR1 DFQATT, CDR2 SNEGSKA (reference sequence). V dropped 4 bases and J dropped 0 bases, with 7 bases sitting between them. The CDR3, as DNA: TGCAGTGCTACAGATTATAGCAATCAGCCCCAGCATTTT. Its protein product is CSATDYSNQPQHF.

This clonotype was recorded a few times. The chain is built from TRBV9 and TRBJ2-3, with D unresolved. V was cut by 3 bases and J by 4 bases, with 6 bases left in between. Germline CDR1 reads SGDLS; CDR2 reads YYNGEE. The CDR3 covers 12 residues. CDR3 amino acids: CASSAGPDTQYF. The CDR3 nucleotides read TGTGCCAGCAGCGCGGGTCCAGATACGCAGTATTTT.

The V gene is TRBV7-2, the J gene TRBJ2-5; D remains ambiguous. Trimming pared 5 bases from V and 5 bases from J, leaving 15 bases between. Germline-derived CDR1 and CDR2 are SGHTA and FQGNSA. The CDR3 contains 14 residues. The CDR3 spells CASSLPWKTETQYF. The CDR3 nucleotides are TGTGCCAGCAGCCTGCCGTGGAAGACGGAGACCCAGTACTTC.

The chain has TRBV5-1 and TRBJ1-6; 7 nucleotides agree with TRBD1. The germline V gene encodes CDR1 SGHRS and CDR2 YFSETQ. V shed 4 bases, J shed 5 bases, and the junction held 6 bases outside the gene matches. The CDR3 contains 15 residues. Here the CDR3 DNA reads TGCGCCAGCAGCACTAGGGGGCCAGATAATTCACCCCTCCACTTT. Translating gives CASSTRGPDNSPLHF. The complete variable domain, with remaining parts taken from reference TRBV5-1 and TRBJ1-6, reads KAGVTQTPRYLIKTRGQQVTLSCSPISGHRSVSWYQQTPGQGLQFLFEYFSETQRNKGNFPGRFSGRQFSNSRSEMNVSTLELGDSALYLCASSTRGPDNSPLHFGNGTRLTVT.

This clonotype was recorded at least ten times. The chain recombines TRBV29-1 with TRBJ2-1; TRBD2 matches 7 bases. With V trimmed by 3 bases and J by 7 bases, 9 bases remained unmatched. Germline V gives CDR1 SQVTM, CDR2 ANQGSEA. The CDR3 has 14 residues. The CDR3 region is CSVDSAGVGNEQFF. The CDR3 region has the DNA TGCAGCGTTGATAGCGCGGGAGTAGGGAATGAGCAGTTCTTC.

This clonotype was picked up many times. The rearrangement uses TRBV18 and TRBJ1-2, with D possibly matching TRBD1 (5 bases). Looked up from germline, CDR1 is KGHSH and CDR2 is LQKENI. The germline V and J ends were trimmed by 0 bases and 2 bases, with 7 bases remaining between them. CDR3 length: 14 residues. CDR3: CASSPPDTNYGYTF. The CDR3 DNA is TGTGCCAGCTCACCACCGGACACCAACTATGGCTACACCTTC.

The V gene is TRBV20-1, the J gene TRBJ1-1, with D possibly TRBD1 on 6 matching bases. The CDR3 has 15 amino acids. Germline values: CDR1 DFQATT, CDR2 SNEGSKA (reference sequence). The V and J ends lost 5 bases and 0 bases respectively, with 16 bases between them. CDR3 region: CSALNSGHMNTEAFF. The CDR3 DNA reads TGCAGTGCTCTAAATTCGGGACACATGAACACTGAAGCTTTCTTT.

This rearrangement joins TRBV20-1 to TRBJ1-2, with TRBD1 matching over 9 bases. The V gene end was trimmed by 4 bases and the J gene end by 0 bases; junction bases not matched to a gene: 9. Germline CDR1 and CDR2: DFQATT and SNEGSKA (reference sequence). This CDR3 is 16 amino acids long. CDR3 region: CSAKDPRQGANYGYTF. CDR3 nucleotides: TGCAGTGCTAAAGACCCCCGACAGGGGGCTAACTATGGCTACACCTTC.

This clonotype showed up just a few times. The rearrangement uses TRBV4-2 and TRBJ1-1; D not resolved. This CDR3 has 14 residues. The V and J ends lost 2 bases and 7 bases respectively, with 14 bases between them. Germline loops: CDR1 LGHNA, CDR2 YNFKEQ. The CDR3 DNA is TGTGCCAGCAGCCAACCATCGCTGACGGGTGAAGCTTTCTTT. Translating gives CASSQPSLTGEAFF.

This clonotype was observed a handful of times. J is TRBJ1-1 and V is TRBV6-5, with D unclear. V was pared by 3 bases and J by 7 bases, with 12 bases between. This CDR3 has 13 amino acids. Germline V lookup: CDR1 MNHEY, CDR2 SVGAGI. CDR3 sequence: CASSYGPAVEAFF. As DNA, the CDR3 is TGTGCCAGCAGTTATGGGCCAGCGGTTGAAGCTTTCTTT.

The CDR3 DNA sequence: TGTGCCAGCTCCGCTGAGGGAACCTCTGGGGCCAACGTCCTGACTTTC. Encoded protein: CASSAEGTSGANVLTF. The V call is TRBV2, the J call TRBJ2-6; maybe TRBD2 (5 bases). The germline V and J ends were trimmed by 8 bases and 0 bases, with 14 bases remaining between them. The CDR3 loop spans 16 amino acids. CDR1 and CDR2 from the germline V gene are SNHLY and FYNNEI. Drawing the rest from reference TRBV2 and TRBJ2-6, the complete variable domain is EPEVTQTPSHQVTQMGQEVILRCVPISNHLYFYWYRQILGQKVEFLVSFYNNEISEKSEIFDDQFSVERPDGSNFTLKIRSTKLEDSAMYFCASSAEGTSGANVLTFGAGSRLTVL.

This clonotype appeared a few times. This CDR3 is CASSQDLVAQGHGYTF. The CDR3 nucleotides are TGTGCCAGCAGCCAAGATCTTGTCGCACAGGGGCATGGCTACACCTTC. The rearrangement joins TRBV3-1 to TRBJ1-2, with 7 nucleotides matching TRBD1. Germline lookup yields CDR1 LGHDT and CDR2 YNNKEL (reference sequence). J was trimmed by 6 bases and V by 0 bases; bases with no gene match: 10. This CDR3 region has 16 residues. Full variable domain (rest looked up from reference TRBV3-1 and TRBJ1-2): DTAVSQTPKYLVTQMGNDKSIKCEQNLGHDTMYWYKQDSKKFLKIMFSYNNKELIINETVPNRFSPKSPDKAHLNLHINSLELGDSAVYFCASSQDLVAQGHGYTFGSGTRLTVV.

The CDR3 DNA is TGTGCAAGTCGCTTTCGTCGACTAGCGGGGGATGGAGAGACCCAGTACTTC. Amino acids: CASRFRRLAGDGETQYF. This chain links TRBV12-2 with TRBJ2-5; no DNA check was done on the table's D call, TRBD2. TRBV12-2 is annotated as a pseudogene. The CDR3 spans 17 residues.

This clonotype has only a few counts. This sequence joins TRBV29-1 and TRBJ1-2, with 12 bases aligning to TRBD1. V lost 8 bases to trimming and J lost 6 bases; unmatched junction nucleotides: 4. From germline, CDR1 is SQVTM and CDR2 ANQGSEA. The CDR3 is 12 amino acids. The CDR3 is CSFGTGGHGYTF. The CDR3 DNA reads as TGCAGCTTCGGGACAGGGGGCCATGGCTACACCTTC.

This clonotype was counted many times. The chain joins TRBV6-2 or TRBV6-3 to TRBJ2-7; D is ambiguous. Germline CDR1 reads MNHEY; CDR2 reads SVGEGT. V was cut by 0 bases and J by 2 bases, with 11 bases left in between. CDR3 length: 15 amino acids. The CDR3 reads CASSYSKGPAYEQYF. The CDR3 nucleotides are TGTGCCAGCAGTTACTCGAAAGGCCCAGCCTACGAGCAGTACTTC.